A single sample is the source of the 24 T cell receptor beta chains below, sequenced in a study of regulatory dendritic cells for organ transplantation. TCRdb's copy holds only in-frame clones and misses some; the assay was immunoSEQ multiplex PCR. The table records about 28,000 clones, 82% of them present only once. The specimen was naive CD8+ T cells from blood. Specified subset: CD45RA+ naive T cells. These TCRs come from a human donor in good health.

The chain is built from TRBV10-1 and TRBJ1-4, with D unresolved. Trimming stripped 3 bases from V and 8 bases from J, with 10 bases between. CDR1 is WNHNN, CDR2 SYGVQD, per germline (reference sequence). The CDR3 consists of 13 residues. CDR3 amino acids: CASSEEREEKLFF. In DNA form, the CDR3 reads TGCGCCAGCAGTGAAGAGAGGGAGGAAAAACTGTTTTTT.

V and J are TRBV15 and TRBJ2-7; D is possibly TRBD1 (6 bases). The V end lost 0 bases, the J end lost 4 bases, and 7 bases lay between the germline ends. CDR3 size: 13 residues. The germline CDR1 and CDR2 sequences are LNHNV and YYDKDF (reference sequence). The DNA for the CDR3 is TGTGCCACCAGCAGAGACGACAGGTACGAGCAGTACTTC. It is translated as CATSRDDRYEQYF.

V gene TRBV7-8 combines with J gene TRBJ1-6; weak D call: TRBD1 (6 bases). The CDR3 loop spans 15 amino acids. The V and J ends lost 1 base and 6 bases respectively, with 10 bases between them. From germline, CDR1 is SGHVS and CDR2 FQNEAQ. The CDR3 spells CASSLDGTLNSPLHF. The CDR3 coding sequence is TGTGCCAGCAGCTTAGACGGGACACTTAATTCACCCCTCCACTTT.

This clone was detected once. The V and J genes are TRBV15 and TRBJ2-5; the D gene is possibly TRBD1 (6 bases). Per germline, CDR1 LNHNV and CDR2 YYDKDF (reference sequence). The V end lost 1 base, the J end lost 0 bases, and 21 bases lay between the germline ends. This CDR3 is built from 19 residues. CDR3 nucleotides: TGTGCCACCAGCAGAGGGGGGCATAGGGCCCGAGGGTACCAAGAGACCCAGTACTTC. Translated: CATSRGGHRARGYQETQYF.

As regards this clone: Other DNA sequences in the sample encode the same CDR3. The CDR3 loop reads CASSPGTWDEWDTEAFF. The CDR3 DNA follows: TGTGCCAGTAGTCCCGGGACATGGGATGAGTGGGACACTGAAGCTTTCTTT. This chain uses TRBV13 with TRBJ1-1; weak D call: TRBD1 (6 bases). Germline values: CDR1 PRHDT, CDR2 FYEKMQ (reference sequence). V was shortened by 9 bases and J by 3 bases, with 26 bases between the two germline ends. CDR3 length equals 17 residues.

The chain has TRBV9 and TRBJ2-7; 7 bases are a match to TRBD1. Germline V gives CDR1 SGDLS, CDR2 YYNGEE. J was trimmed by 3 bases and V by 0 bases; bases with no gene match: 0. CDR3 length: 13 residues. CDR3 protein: CASSVGDSYEQYF. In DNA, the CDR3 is TGTGCCAGCAGCGTAGGGGACAGCTACGAGCAGTACTTC.

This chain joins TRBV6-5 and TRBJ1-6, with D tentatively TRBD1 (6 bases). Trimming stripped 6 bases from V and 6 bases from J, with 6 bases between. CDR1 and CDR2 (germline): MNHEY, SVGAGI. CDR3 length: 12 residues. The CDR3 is CASRGGNSPLHF. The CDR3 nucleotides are TGTGCCAGCAGAGGGGGTAATTCACCCCTCCACTTT.

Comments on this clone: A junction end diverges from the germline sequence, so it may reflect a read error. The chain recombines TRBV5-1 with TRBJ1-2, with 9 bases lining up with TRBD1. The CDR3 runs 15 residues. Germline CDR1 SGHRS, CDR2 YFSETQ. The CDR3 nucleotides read TGCGCCAGCAGCCCGGACAGGGGTCGCGCCTATGGCTGCACCTTC. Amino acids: CASSPDRGRAYGCTF.

The CDR3 loop is CASSYGGGTEAFF. The DNA of the CDR3 is TGTGCCAGCAGTTACGGGGGAGGGACTGAAGCTTTCTTT. The chain combines TRBV6-5 with TRBJ1-1; possible D gene TRBD1, 5 bases. The CDR3 is made up of 13 amino acids. V lost 2 bases and J 5 bases, leaving 9 bases between the germline ends. Germline-derived CDR1 and CDR2 are MNHEY and SVGAGI.

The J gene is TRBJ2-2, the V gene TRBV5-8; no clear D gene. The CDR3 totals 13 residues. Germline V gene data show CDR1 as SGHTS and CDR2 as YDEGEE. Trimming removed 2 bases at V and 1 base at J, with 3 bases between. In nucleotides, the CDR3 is TGTGCCAGCAGCTTACTGAACACCGGGGAGCTGTTTTTT. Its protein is CASSLLNTGELFF.

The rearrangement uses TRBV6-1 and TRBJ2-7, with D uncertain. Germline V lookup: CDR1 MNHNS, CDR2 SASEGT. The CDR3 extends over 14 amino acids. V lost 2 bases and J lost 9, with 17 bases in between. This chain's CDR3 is CASSETGGPGGQYF. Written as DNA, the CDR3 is TGTGCCAGCAGTGAAACTGGCGGTCCTGGTGGGCAGTACTTC.

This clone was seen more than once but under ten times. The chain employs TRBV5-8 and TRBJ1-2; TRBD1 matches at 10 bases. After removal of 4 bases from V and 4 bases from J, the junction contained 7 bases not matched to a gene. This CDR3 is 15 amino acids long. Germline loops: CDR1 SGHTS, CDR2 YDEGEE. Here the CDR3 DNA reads TGTGCCAGCAGCCCAGCCGGGACAGGGGCCTATGGCTACACCTTC. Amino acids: CASSPAGTGAYGYTF.

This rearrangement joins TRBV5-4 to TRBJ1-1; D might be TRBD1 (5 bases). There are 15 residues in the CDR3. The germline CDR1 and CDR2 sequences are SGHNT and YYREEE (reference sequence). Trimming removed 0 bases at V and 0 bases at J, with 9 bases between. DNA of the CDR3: TGTGCCAGCAGCTTGGCGGGGGGACTGAACACTGAAGCTTTCTTT. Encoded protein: CASSLAGGLNTEAFF.

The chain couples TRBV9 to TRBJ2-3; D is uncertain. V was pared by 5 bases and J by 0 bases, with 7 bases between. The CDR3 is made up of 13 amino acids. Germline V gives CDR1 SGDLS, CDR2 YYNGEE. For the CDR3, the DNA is TGTGCCAGCAGTGAACAGAGCACAGATACGCAGTATTTT. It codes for CASSEQSTDTQYF.

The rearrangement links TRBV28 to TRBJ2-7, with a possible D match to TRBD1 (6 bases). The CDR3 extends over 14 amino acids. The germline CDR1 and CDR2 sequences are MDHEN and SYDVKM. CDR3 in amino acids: CASLDSPLTHEQYF. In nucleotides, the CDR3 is TGTGCTTCGCTGGACAGCCCCCTTACCCACGAGCAGTACTTC.

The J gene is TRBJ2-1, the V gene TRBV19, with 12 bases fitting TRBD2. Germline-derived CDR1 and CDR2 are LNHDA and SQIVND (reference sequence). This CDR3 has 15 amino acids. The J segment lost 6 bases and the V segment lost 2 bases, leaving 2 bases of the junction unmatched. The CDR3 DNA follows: TGTGCCAGTAGTATATGGACTAGCGGGGTCAATGAGCAGTTCTTC. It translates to CASSIWTSGVNEQFF. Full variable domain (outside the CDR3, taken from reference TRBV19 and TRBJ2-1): DGGITQSPKYLFRKEGQNVTLSCEQNLNHDAMYWYRQDPGQGLRLIYYSQIVNDFQKGDIAEGYSVSREKKESFPLTVTSAQKNPTAFYLCASSIWTSGVNEQFFGPGTRLTVL.

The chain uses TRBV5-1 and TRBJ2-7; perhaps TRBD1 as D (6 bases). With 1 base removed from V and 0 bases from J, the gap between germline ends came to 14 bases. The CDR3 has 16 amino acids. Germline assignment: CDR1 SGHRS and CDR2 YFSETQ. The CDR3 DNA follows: TGCGCCAGCAGCTTGAATTGGGGGCCTAGCTCCTACGAGCAGTACTTC. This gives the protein CASSLNWGPSSYEQYF.

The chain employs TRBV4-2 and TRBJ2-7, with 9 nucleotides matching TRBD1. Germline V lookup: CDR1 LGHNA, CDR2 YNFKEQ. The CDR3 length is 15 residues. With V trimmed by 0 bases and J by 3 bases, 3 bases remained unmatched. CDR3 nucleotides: TGTGCCAGCAGCCAAGACCGGGACAGGGTCTACGAGCAGTACTTC. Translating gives CASSQDRDRVYEQYF.

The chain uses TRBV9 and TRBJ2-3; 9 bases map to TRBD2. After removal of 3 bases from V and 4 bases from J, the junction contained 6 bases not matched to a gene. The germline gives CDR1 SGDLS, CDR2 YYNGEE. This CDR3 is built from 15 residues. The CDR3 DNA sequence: TGTGCCAGCAGCGGCGGGGGGGCCCTGTCAGATACGCAGTATTTT. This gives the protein CASSGGGALSDTQYF.

Here the CDR3 reads CASRYGTSAIDTQYF. For the CDR3, the DNA is TGTGCCAGCAGGTACGGGACTAGCGCGATAGATACGCAGTATTTT. The chain is built from TRBV7-9 and TRBJ2-3; 10 bases are shared with TRBD2. CDR1 and CDR2 (germline): SEHNR, FQNEAQ (reference sequence). The CDR3 is 15 residues long. V lost 6 bases to trimming and J lost 5 bases; unmatched junction nucleotides: 8. Using reference TRBV7-9 and TRBJ2-3 for the parts outside the CDR3, the full variable domain is DTGVSQNPRHKITKRGQNVTFRCDPISEHNRLYWYRQTLGQGPEFLTYFQNEAQLEKSRLLSDRFSAERPKGSFSTLEIQRTEQGDSAMYLCASRYGTSAIDTQYFGPGTRLTVL.

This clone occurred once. The CDR3 sequence: CASSQDVGTSLEAFF. CDR3 coding DNA: TGCGCCAGCAGCCAAGATGTCGGGACATCCCTTGAAGCTTTCTTT. The rearrangement links TRBV4-1 to TRBJ1-1; D may be TRBD1 (6 bases). V was trimmed by 0 bases and J by 7 bases, leaving 15 bases between them. The length of the CDR3 is 15 residues. Germline V gene lookup returns CDR1 MGHRA and CDR2 YSYEKL.

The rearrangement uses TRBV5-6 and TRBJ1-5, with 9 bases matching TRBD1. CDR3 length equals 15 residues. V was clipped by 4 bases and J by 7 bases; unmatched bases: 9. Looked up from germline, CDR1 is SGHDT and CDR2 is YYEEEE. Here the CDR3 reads CASSPGQGEGQPQHF. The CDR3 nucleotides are TGTGCCAGCAGCCCGGGACAGGGCGAGGGCCAGCCCCAGCATTTT.

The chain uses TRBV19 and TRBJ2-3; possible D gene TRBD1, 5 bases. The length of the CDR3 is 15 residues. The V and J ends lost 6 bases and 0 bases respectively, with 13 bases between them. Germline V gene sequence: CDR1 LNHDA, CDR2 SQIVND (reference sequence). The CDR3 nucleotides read TGTGCCAGTAGATACGCAGGGTCTAGCACAGATACGCAGTATTTT. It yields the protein CASRYAGSSTDTQYF.

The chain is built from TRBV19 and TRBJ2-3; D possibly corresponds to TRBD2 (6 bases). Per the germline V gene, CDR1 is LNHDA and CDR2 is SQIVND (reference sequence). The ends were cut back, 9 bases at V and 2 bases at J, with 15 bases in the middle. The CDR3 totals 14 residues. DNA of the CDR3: TGTGCCAGCGGGGACTTCGATCCCACAGATACGCAGTATTTT. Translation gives CASGDFDPTDTQYF.